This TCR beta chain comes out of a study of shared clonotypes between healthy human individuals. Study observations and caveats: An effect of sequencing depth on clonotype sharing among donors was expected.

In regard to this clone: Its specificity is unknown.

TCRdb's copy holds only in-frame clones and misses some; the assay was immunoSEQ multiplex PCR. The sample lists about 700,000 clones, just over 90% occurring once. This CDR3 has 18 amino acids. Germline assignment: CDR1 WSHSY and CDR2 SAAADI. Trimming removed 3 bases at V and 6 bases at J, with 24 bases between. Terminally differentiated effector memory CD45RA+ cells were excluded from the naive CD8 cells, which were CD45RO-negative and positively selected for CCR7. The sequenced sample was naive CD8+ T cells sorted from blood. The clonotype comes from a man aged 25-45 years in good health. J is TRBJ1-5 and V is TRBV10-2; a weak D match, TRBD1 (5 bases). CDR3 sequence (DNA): TGCGCCAGCAGTGAACTCATGGGAGAGACTCCAGGGATTCAGCCCCAGCATTTT. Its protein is CASSELMGETPGIQPQHF.